These T cell receptor beta chains were read from a single sample in a study of blood T cell repertoires in COVID-19. The assay was immunoSEQ multiplex PCR, and TCRdb's table has in-frame clones only and misses some. The sample lists 400,000 to 500,000 clones, roughly 90% seen once, with more than 1.4% in the top ten. Sequences were obtained from peripheral blood. The receptors here all came from a woman aged 25 to 45 with active or convalescent COVID-19. CDR3s include the opening cysteine and the closing phenylalanine or tryptophan. Size is omitted from some rows. Given values are once, few, many or a class for expanded clones.

j_call: TRBJ2-1; v_call: TRBV2; clone_size: .; cdr3_aa: CASSPGTSAYNEQFF
j_call: TRBJ2-5; v_call: TRBV2; clone_size: .; cdr3_aa: CASSEVRGRAETQYF
j_call: TRBJ2-7; v_call: TRBV19; clone_size: .; cdr3_aa: CASSPGTSGTYEQYF
j_call: TRBJ2-3; v_call: TRBV11-3; clone_size: once; cdr3_aa: CASSLRGQGSDTQYF
j_call: TRBJ1-2; v_call: TRBV6-4; clone_size: .; cdr3_aa: CASSDSWKGRFLFFNYGYTF
j_call: TRBJ1-2; v_call: TRBV15; clone_size: .; cdr3_aa: CATSRGTGAGYGYTF
j_call: TRBJ1-6; v_call: TRBV2; clone_size: .; cdr3_aa: CASSGGPVGVSPLHF
j_call: TRBJ2-3; v_call: TRBV5-1; clone_size: .; cdr3_aa: CASSLGAIPGSTDTQYF
j_call: TRBJ1-1; v_call: TRBV11-2; clone_size: once; cdr3_aa: CASSSLGTDTEAFF
j_call: TRBJ1-3; v_call: TRBV2; clone_size: .; cdr3_aa: CASSEGAVSGNTIYF
j_call: TRBJ1-2; v_call: TRBV20-1; clone_size: once; cdr3_aa: CSARGGGGYTF
j_call: TRBJ1-2; v_call: TRBV29-1; clone_size: .; cdr3_aa: CSVETAPGQGRVGYTF
j_call: TRBJ2-1; v_call: TRBV5-1; clone_size: .; cdr3_aa: CASSLTSGRIGEQFF
j_call: TRBJ2-7; v_call: TRBV6-5; clone_size: .; cdr3_aa: CASTQGSEQYF
j_call: TRBJ1-4; v_call: TRBV6-1; clone_size: .; cdr3_aa: CASSDDREGEKLFF
j_call: TRBJ2-1; v_call: TRBV6-5; clone_size: .; cdr3_aa: CASRDGGWQFF
j_call: TRBJ2-7; v_call: TRBV11-2; clone_size: .; cdr3_aa: CASSSTSHHSYEQYF
j_call: TRBJ2-2; v_call: TRBV25-1; clone_size: .; cdr3_aa: CASSEFTGTGSTGELFF
j_call: TRBJ2-3; v_call: TRBV27; clone_size: .; cdr3_aa: CASSLYLPGTGYTDTQYF
j_call: TRBJ1-6; v_call: TRBV5-1; clone_size: .; cdr3_aa: CASSLGGVLYNSPLHF
j_call: TRBJ1-1; v_call: TRBV7-8; clone_size: .; cdr3_aa: CASSSLRQGQTEAFF
j_call: TRBJ1-1; v_call: TRBV6-5; clone_size: .; cdr3_aa: CASGTGWNTEAFF
j_call: TRBJ2-7; v_call: TRBV5-6; clone_size: .; cdr3_aa: CASSWGGLARADEQYF
j_call: TRBJ1-2; v_call: TRBV12-3/TRBV12-4; clone_size: few; cdr3_aa: CASSAQINYGYTF
j_call: TRBJ2-5; v_call: TRBV27; clone_size: .; cdr3_aa: CASSFQTSGETQYF
j_call: TRBJ2-7; v_call: TRBV30; clone_size: .; cdr3_aa: CAWSGRDRLLRQYF
j_call: TRBJ1-4; v_call: TRBV4-1; clone_size: once; cdr3_aa: CASSLRTATNEKLFF
j_call: TRBJ2-2; v_call: TRBV7-2; clone_size: once; cdr3_aa: CASSPPGQVTGELFF
j_call: TRBJ2-2; v_call: TRBV4-1; clone_size: .; cdr3_aa: CASSQGGRITGELFF
j_call: TRBJ2-7; v_call: TRBV4-2; clone_size: .; cdr3_aa: CASSLLAANYEQYF
j_call: TRBJ1-3; v_call: TRBV5-1; clone_size: once; cdr3_aa: CASSSDRGVGNTIYF
j_call: TRBJ2-7; v_call: TRBV27; clone_size: .; cdr3_aa: CASSPGAGAEQYF
j_call: TRBJ1-5; v_call: TRBV4-1; clone_size: few; cdr3_aa: CASSSADSSGGVSNQPQHF
j_call: TRBJ1-2; v_call: TRBV19; clone_size: .; cdr3_aa: CASSIPGALGYTF
j_call: TRBJ1-5; v_call: TRBV27; clone_size: .; cdr3_aa: CASSSGQGLGMNQPQHF
j_call: TRBJ1-2; v_call: TRBV19; clone_size: .; cdr3_aa: CASSPDSYGYTF
j_call: TRBJ1-1; v_call: TRBV3-1/TRBV3-2; clone_size: .; cdr3_aa: CASSQSGTGLTEAFF
j_call: TRBJ2-6; v_call: TRBV2; clone_size: .; cdr3_aa: CASSGTPFTGANVLTF
j_call: TRBJ2-6; v_call: TRBV7-2; clone_size: .; cdr3_aa: CASRLGHISGANVLTF
j_call: TRBJ1-1; v_call: TRBV29-1; clone_size: .; cdr3_aa: CSVDMRGNTEAFF
j_call: TRBJ1-2; v_call: TRBV5-6; clone_size: few; cdr3_aa: CASSLGGTGVFGYTF
j_call: TRBJ1-2; v_call: TRBV19; clone_size: .; cdr3_aa: CASTSGQVYGYTF
j_call: TRBJ1-2; v_call: TRBV5-1; clone_size: .; cdr3_aa: CASSQGQGFGYTF
j_call: TRBJ2-4; v_call: TRBV6-5; clone_size: .; cdr3_aa: CASSPGTLAKNIQYF
j_call: TRBJ2-7; v_call: TRBV27; clone_size: .; cdr3_aa: CASSLSIGTPSYEQYF
j_call: TRBJ2-5; v_call: TRBV11-3; clone_size: .; cdr3_aa: CASSWGLAGEETQYF